This section outlines one TCR beta chain sequence together with its context. Its antigen is not identified. PCR employed 60 Vbeta and 13 Jbeta primers. The data were produced by immunoSEQ multiplex PCR, yet TCRdb's version contains in-frame clones alone and is incomplete. Its listing shows 150,000 to 200,000 clones. V dropped 3 bases and J dropped 5 bases, with 17 bases sitting between them. This CDR3 contains 16 residues. The germline CDR1 and CDR2 sequences are GTSNPN and SVGIG (reference sequence). The data belong to a study of cytomegalovirus exposure and HLA in healthy donors. Findings and caveats of the study: Reportedly, fewer N-insertions than the approximately 690-donor mean appeared in an Asian-associated ancestry cluster in a later analysis.

Sequenced sample: PBMCs. This clonotype was sampled from a woman aged 18-35 years in good health and CMV-seropositive. The chain employs TRBV30 and TRBJ1-6; possible D gene TRBD1, 6 bases. The DNA of the CDR3 is TGTGCCTGGAGCGAAGACAGGCCTACCAATAATTCACCCCTCCACTTT. The encoded protein is CAWSEDRPTNNSPLHF.